Below, 2 T cell receptor beta chains from the same sample are listed, as sequenced in a study of identical twins. TCRdb reprocessed the 5' RACE reads via MiXCR and lists one record per CDR3 protein. The sample yields some 570,000 distinct CDR3 sequences, about a fifth seen once. The same data also contributed to another study, on yellow fever vaccine responses in identical twins.

The specimen was CD4+ T cells sorted from blood. The receptors come from a woman aged 18-29 years in good health.

This clonotype was recorded at least ten times. This chain joins TRBV5-1 and TRBJ2-5; D ambiguous. The CDR3 covers 13 residues. V was trimmed by 4 bases and J by 5 bases, leaving 12 bases between them. The V gene's germline CDR1 is SGHRS and CDR2 YFSETQ. In DNA form, the CDR3 reads TGCGCCAGCAGCGTTGAAAGCACGGAGACCCAGTACTTC. It yields the protein CASSVESTETQYF.

The chain combines TRBV20-1 with TRBJ2-5; maybe TRBD2 (5 bases). V lost 3 bases, J lost 0 bases, and 23 bases lay in between. In germline, CDR1 is DFQATT, CDR2 SNEGSKA (reference sequence). The CDR3 is made up of 18 amino acids. The CDR3 DNA is TGCAGTGCTAGCCCCCGGAGGCGGGCAGAGCCTTACCAAGAGACCCAGTACTTC. It encodes CSASPRRRAEPYQETQYF.